The rows below give T cell receptor beta chains drawn from one sample of a study of T-cell memory formation after mild COVID-19. Each CDR3 protein is one row after TCRdb ran MiXCR on the 5' RACE reads. The sample consists of hundreds of thousands of distinct CDR3 sequences, 15% to 20% of them appearing once. Sequencing was carried out using PBMCs or a T cell subset sorted from them (not recorded which). The receptors shown here come from an adult woman who had mild COVID-19 (a few samples of this study predate the infection). Cell type and time point are not known. The CDR3 runs from the conserved cysteine through the conserved F or W. D genes are given only for firm matches. For some rows the clone size is stated as once, few or many, or as a class when expanded; others skip it.

V gene	CDR3 length	clone size	J gene	D gene	CDR3 protein	CDR3 DNA
TRBV7-8	16	few	TRBJ2-7	TRBD2	CASSLVRLAGTYEQYF	TGTGCCAGCAGCTTAGTCCGACTAGCGGGGACCTACGAGCAGTACTTC
TRBV2	17	.	TRBJ2-4	.	CASSERRGGLTKNIQYF	TGTGCCAGCAGTGAACGAAGGGGGGGCCTGACCAAAAACATTCAGTACTTC
TRBV24-1	12	.	TRBJ1-5	.	CATSEQGQPQHF	TGTGCCACCAGTGAGCAGGGTCAGCCCCAGCATTTT
TRBV5-1	17	.	TRBJ2-3	TRBD2	CASSGTSGVDGRDTQYF	TGCGCCAGCAGCGGGACTAGCGGGGTAGACGGGAGAGATACGCAGTATTTT
TRBV5-5	13	few	TRBJ1-5	.	CASSLDAGPPQHF	TGTGCCAGCAGCTTGGATGCGGGTCCGCCCCAGCATTTT
TRBV7-9	16	few	TRBJ2-3	.	CASSFNPRDFTDTQYF	TGTGCCAGCAGCTTTAATCCTCGGGATTTCACAGATACGCAGTATTTT
TRBV9	14	few	TRBJ2-1	.	CASSVNTSPNEQFF	TGTGCCAGCAGCGTAAATACTAGCCCGAATGAGCAGTTCTTC
TRBV15	14	.	TRBJ2-7	TRBD2	CATSRERGAYEQYF	TGTGCCACCAGCAGAGAGCGGGGGGCCTACGAGCAGTACTTC
TRBV12-3/TRBV12-4	15	many	TRBJ2-5	TRBD1	CASSFMAGGGETQYF	TGTGCCAGCAGTTTCATGGCAGGGGGCGGGGAGACCCAGTACTTC
TRBV14	19	many	TRBJ2-2	TRBD2	CASSQVGLAGVGNTGELFF	TGTGCCAGCAGCCAAGTCGGACTAGCGGGAGTCGGGAACACCGGGGAGCTGTTTTTT
TRBV15	16	.	TRBJ1-2	.	CATSSPTGHQDYGYTF	TGTGCCACCAGCAGCCCTACGGGACATCAGGACTATGGCTACACCTTC
TRBV20-1	15	.	TRBJ1-2	TRBD1	CSASRSDRARDGYTF	TGCAGTGCTAGCCGGTCAGACAGGGCTCGCGATGGCTACACCTTC
TRBV24-1	15	.	TRBJ1-1	.	CATPRQQLMNTEAFF	TGTGCCACCCCCCGACAGCAGTTGATGAACACTGAAGCTTTCTTT
TRBV20-1	16	.	TRBJ2-3	.	CSARLIRGASTDTQYF	TGCAGTGCTAGACTTATTCGGGGAGCGAGCACAGATACGCAGTATTTT
TRBV10-3	15	.	TRBJ2-1	TRBD1	CAISAGQGVYNEQFF	TGTGCCATCAGTGCTGGTCAGGGGGTCTACAATGAGCAGTTCTTC
TRBV29-1	14	.	TRBJ2-7	TRBD1	CSVEDPGQGHEQYF	TGCAGCGTTGAAGATCCGGGACAGGGCCACGAGCAGTACTTC
TRBV7-9	13	few	TRBJ2-3	.	CASSPEPWDTQYF	TGTGCCAGCAGCCCGGAGCCGTGGGATACGCAGTATTTT
TRBV3-1	15	few	TRBJ2-2	TRBD1	CASSYGTGYTGELFF	TGTGCCAGCAGCTATGGGACAGGATATACCGGGGAGCTGTTTTTT